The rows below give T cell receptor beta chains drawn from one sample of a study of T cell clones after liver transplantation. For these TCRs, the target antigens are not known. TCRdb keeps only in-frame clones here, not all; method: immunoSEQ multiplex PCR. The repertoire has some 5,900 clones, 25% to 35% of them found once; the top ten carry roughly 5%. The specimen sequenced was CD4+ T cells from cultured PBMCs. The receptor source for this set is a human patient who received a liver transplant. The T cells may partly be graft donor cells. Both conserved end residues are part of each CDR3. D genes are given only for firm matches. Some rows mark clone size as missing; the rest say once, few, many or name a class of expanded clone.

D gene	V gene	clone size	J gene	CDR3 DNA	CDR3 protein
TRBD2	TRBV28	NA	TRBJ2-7	TGTGCCAGCAGTTTTAACCCCGGGACTAGCGGATCCTACGAGCAGTACTTC	CASSFNPGTSGSYEQYF
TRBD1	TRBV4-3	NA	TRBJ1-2	TGCGCCAGCAGCCAAGATCTTCCGCGGATGGACAGGGTGAGGAGCTACACCTTC	CASSQDLPRMDRVRSYTF
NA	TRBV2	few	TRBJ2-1	TGTGCCAGCAAAGGATTAAGCTCCTACAATGAGCAGTTCTTC	CASKGLSSYNEQFF
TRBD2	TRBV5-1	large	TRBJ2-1	TGCGCCAGCAGCCGGGGGACTAGCGGTTACAATGAGCAGTTCTTC	CASSRGTSGYNEQFF
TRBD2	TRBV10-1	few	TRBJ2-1	TGCGCCAGCAGTGAGTCCGGGGCGGGAGTGTATGAGCAGTTCTTC	CASSESGAGVYEQFF
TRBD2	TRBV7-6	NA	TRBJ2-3	TGTGCCAGCAGCCCCGGGGGGGGAGCGGGAGCGGATACGCAGTATTTT	CASSPGGGAGADTQYF
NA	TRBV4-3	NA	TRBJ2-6	TGCGCCAGCAGTAGGGGTCGGGACTCTGGGGCCAACGTCCTGACTTTC	CASSRGRDSGANVLTF
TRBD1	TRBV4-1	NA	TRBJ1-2	TGCGCCAGCAGCCAAGATCAGGGGGTCTATGGCTACACCTTC	CASSQDQGVYGYTF
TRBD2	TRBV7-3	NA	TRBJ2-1	TGTGCCAGCAGTCTAATGCTAGCGGGAGGGCCGAATGAGCAGTTCTTC	CASSLMLAGGPNEQFF
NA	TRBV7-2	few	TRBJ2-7	TGTGCCAGCAGCTTATCACCCAACTCACTCCGGGAGCAGTACTTC	CASSLSPNSLREQYF
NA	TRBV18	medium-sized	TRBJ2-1	TGTGCCAGCTCACGCGACAATGAGCAGTTCTTC	CASSRDNEQFF
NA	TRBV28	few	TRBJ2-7	TGTGCCAGCAACTCCCGGGACAAGTTGTCCTACGAGCAGTACTTC	CASNSRDKLSYEQYF
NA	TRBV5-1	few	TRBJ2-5	TGCGCCAGCAGCTTGAACGGCCTAGCGTATGGAGAGACCCAGTACTTC	CASSLNGLAYGETQYF
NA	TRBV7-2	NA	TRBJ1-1	TGTGCCAGCAGCGACGGACAAGGGCCATTTGGGGACACTGAAGCTTTCTTT	CASSDGQGPFGDTEAFF
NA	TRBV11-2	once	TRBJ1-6	TGTGCCAGCAGCCCTACCTCGGGACAACGATCACCCCTCCACTTT	CASSPTSGQRSPLHF
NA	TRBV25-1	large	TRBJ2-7	TGTGCCAGCAGTGGTGACGGATACGAGCAGTACTTC	CASSGDGYEQYF
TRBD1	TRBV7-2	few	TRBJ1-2	TGTGCCAGCAGGTACAGGGGGCACAACTATGGCTACACCTTC	CASRYRGHNYGYTF
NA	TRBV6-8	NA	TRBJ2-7	TGTGCCAGCAGTTTAATGCGGACCACCTACGAGCAGTACTTC	CASSLMRTTYEQYF
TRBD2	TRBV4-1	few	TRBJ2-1	TGCGCCAGCAGCCAAGTAGTCGGACTAGCGGGAGGCCAGAAGTTCTTC	CASSQVVGLAGGQKFF
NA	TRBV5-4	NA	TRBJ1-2	TGTGCCAGCAGCTGGTACAGGCGAACTAACTATGGCTACACCTTC	CASSWYRRTNYGYTF
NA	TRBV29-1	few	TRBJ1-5	TGCAGCGCCGGTAGCGGTTCCGGTCAGCCCCAGCATTTT	CSAGSGSGQPQHF
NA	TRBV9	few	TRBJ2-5	TGTGCCAGCAGCGTAGACGAGACCCAGTACTTC	CASSVDETQYF
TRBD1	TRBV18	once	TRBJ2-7	TGTGCCAGCGCCGGGACAGACTCCTACGAGCAGTACTTC	CASAGTDSYEQYF
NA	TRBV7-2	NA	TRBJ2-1	TGTGCCAGCAGCTTTTCCCCCAAGGGGACGATGTTCTTC	CASSFSPKGTMFF
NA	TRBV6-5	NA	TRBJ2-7	TGTGCCAGCAGTTACTCGGGGGGCCTAGGCTACGAGCAGTACTTC	CASSYSGGLGYEQYF
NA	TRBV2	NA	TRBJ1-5	TGTGCCAGCAGTGAACAGCCTTCACATAGCAATCAGCCCCAGCATTTT	CASSEQPSHSNQPQHF
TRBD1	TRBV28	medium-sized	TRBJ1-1	TGTGCCAGCAGTTTAAACAGGGGAGGCACTGAAGCTTTCTTT	CASSLNRGGTEAFF
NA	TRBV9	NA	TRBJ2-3	TGTGCCAGCAGCGAGGACACAGATACGCAGTATTTT	CASSEDTDTQYF
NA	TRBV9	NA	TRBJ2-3	TGTGCCAGCAGCGTTGGGGGGTCACTAACAGATACGCAGTATTTT	CASSVGGSLTDTQYF
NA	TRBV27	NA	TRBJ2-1	TGTGCCAGCAGTTTGAATTACAATGAGCAGTTCTTC	CASSLNYNEQFF
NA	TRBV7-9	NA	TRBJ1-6	TGTGCCAGCAGCTTAGTATCAGGGACTCTATGTTCACCCCTCCACTTT	CASSLVSGTLCSPLHF
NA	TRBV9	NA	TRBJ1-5	TGTGCCAGCAGCCGGGGCGGCAATCAGCCCCAGCATTTT	CASSRGGNQPQHF
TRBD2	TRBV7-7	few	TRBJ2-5	TGTGCCAGCAGCCCCAGCGGGAGTATTGAAGAGACCCAGTACTTC	CASSPSGSIEETQYF
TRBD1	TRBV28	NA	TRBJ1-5	TGTGCCAGCAGTCCCCTTCGGACAGGTACCAATCAGCCCCAGCATTTT	CASSPLRTGTNQPQHF
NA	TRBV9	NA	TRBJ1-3	TGTGCCAGCAGCCCGAGCTCTGGAAACACCATATATTTT	CASSPSSGNTIYF
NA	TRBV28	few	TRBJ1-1	TGTGCCAGCAGACCTCCCTACACTGAAGCTTTCTTT	CASRPPYTEAFF
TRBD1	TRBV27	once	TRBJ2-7	TGTGCCAGCACCTCATTACACAGGGGTAGCCCCTACGAGCAGTACTTC	CASTSLHRGSPYEQYF
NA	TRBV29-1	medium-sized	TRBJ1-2	TGCAGCGTTGAAGGGGGGGGCGCGGGCTACACCTTC	CSVEGGGAGYTF
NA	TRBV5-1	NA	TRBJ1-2	TGCGCCAGCAGCTTCAGGGGCCTTCTTGGGGGCTACACCTTC	CASSFRGLLGGYTF
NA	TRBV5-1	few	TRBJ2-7	TGCGCCAGCAGCTTGGCCTTGCGGGGAACCTACGAGCAGTACTTC	CASSLALRGTYEQYF